This T cell receptor beta chain was captured in a study of Ad26.COV2.S vaccination and SARS-CoV-2 variants. Across the study: In the study, Ad26.COV2.S was injected intramuscularly once, or twice 56 days apart.

Using immunoSEQ multiplex PCR, the repertoire was profiled, and TCRdb retains in-frame clones only, with some absent. The top ten hold roughly 2.1% of the sample, which has approximately 300,000 clones, more than 70% seen once. Treatment denoted: roughly 18 received Ad26.COV2.S at low or high dose, single or two shots; about five received placebo; per-sample allocation not given. Sampling was done on day 63 after the first vaccine or placebo injection. In Boston, the donor was an adult between 18-55 years of age. This specimen was peripheral blood, taken in a trial of Ad26.COV2.S vaccine versus placebo. This TCR was recovered from a person between 18 and 59 years old who received the Ad26.COV2.S COVID-19 vaccine or a placebo.

The DNA for the CDR3 is TGTGCCAGCAGCGTAGGAGGAAGAGGCGGGGGGCCCACAGATACGCAGTATTTT. Its translation is CASSVGGRGGGPTDTQYF. V is TRBV9 and J is TRBJ2-3, with TRBD2 identical over 8 bases. The J segment lost 2 bases and the V segment lost 0 bases, leaving 11 bases of the junction unmatched. CDR1 and CDR2 from the germline V gene are SGDLS and YYNGEE. The CDR3 contains 18 residues.